The present T cell receptor (beta chain) was sequenced within a study of cytomegalovirus exposure and HLA in healthy donors. Study-wide points: Reports indicated that the classifier achieved high specificity and sensitivity in diagnosing cytomegalovirus status.

Trimming removed 6 bases from V and 6 bases from J; junction bases left unmatched: 12. CDR1 is SQVTM, CDR2 ANQGSEA, per germline. The CDR3 is 14 amino acids. The PCR made use of 60 Vbeta and 13 Jbeta primers. The repertoire was sequenced with immunoSEQ multiplex PCR; TCRdb's copy has only in-frame clones and lacks some. The sample lists roughly 130,000 clones; around four fifths were seen once. For this clone: What it recognizes is unknown.

This sequence originates from a human donor in good health. Sequencing was carried out using PBMCs. V and J are TRBV29-1 and TRBJ2-7; 9 nucleotides align to TRBD1. CDR3 amino acids: CSVEPGQGSGEQYF. CDR3 in DNA: TGCAGCGTAGAGCCGGGACAGGGCTCTGGCGAGCAGTACTTC.